This TCR beta chain is from a study of CD8+ T cells in alopecia areata. RNA extraction was followed by reverse transcription into cDNA, which acted as the sequencing template. The assay was immunoSEQ multiplex PCR, and TCRdb's table has in-frame clones only and misses some. The table has some 120,000 clones, around 50% seen once. V trimming: 8 bases; J trimming: 3 bases; junction bases outside the gene matches: 14. CDR3 size: 15 residues. Germline assignment: CDR1 SQVTM and CDR2 ANQGSEA. The sequenced sample was NKG2D-low CD8+ T cells sorted from blood. This TCR derives from a human donor with alopecia areata. The gene calls are TRBV29-1 and TRBJ2-7, with 9 bases identical to TRBD1. In DNA, the CDR3 is TGCAGCTTCCGCCGGGCCGGGACAGGGATCTACGAGCAGTACTTC. Translation gives CSFRRAGTGIYEQYF.